This T cell receptor beta chain was sequenced for a study of blood T cell repertoires in COVID-19 (dated by TCRdb to 2020 to 2022). In the study overall: The collaborator samples originated in the United States, Italy and Spain and spanned the acute and convalescent phases of COVID-19. The material from the prospective study consisted of cDNA or gDNA derived from T cells, B-cell-depleted T cells, or PBMCs. The dataset comprised deeply sampled blood TCRbeta repertoires from subjects exposed to, actively infected with, or recovered from COVID-19. The repertoires were released in a freely available public database meant as a resource for research on the immune response to SARS-CoV-2. The samples were drawn from two sources: the first 160 participants of the ongoing ImmuneRACE study, and fewer than 1,500 subjects contributed by 6 global collaborators. Sample metadata almost always included a de-identified subject ID, COVID-19 status, age in years and sex. Where available, HLA class I and class II types were taken from metadata supplied by the sample provider and were not determined by assay-based typing.

The collaborating institutions used their own protocols to collect whole blood in K2EDTA tubes. Collaborator samples were shipped for TCRbeta analysis as frozen whole blood, isolated PBMCs, or DNA extracted from either sample type. Study-wide conclusions, independent of this receptor: How much clinical and demographic metadata was included differed by source and by participant, and the metadata was provided uncurated.

TCRbeta CDR3 regions were amplified from genomic DNA using the immunoSEQ Assay, a bias-controlled multiplex PCR. Per the source publication's procedure: Within the assay, amplification of reference gene primers was used to estimate how many nucleated cells each sample contained. To quantify the absolute abundance of each unique TCRbeta CDR3 rearrangement, sequence reads were collapsed and filtered. For each sample, productive Simpson clonality was calculated as the square root of Simpson's diversity index across productive rearrangements. Held by TCRdb, this immuneACCESS table contains in-frame sequences only and omits some clones. Under half of the omission traces to an unresolved V gene where checked; the cause of the rest is unknown. V, J and clone size are taken as reported in that table, and D and trimming were inferred from the DNA itself. Across this sample there are just over 80,000 clones, with approximately 81% seen only once. The ten largest clones add up to 44% of the sample.

Remarks on this clone: The target of this receptor is not known. No much larger clonotype is one base removed from it; base qualities were not supplied.

The CDR3 sequence holds 14 residues, the cysteine and phenylalanine included. The entry retains the CDR3 DNA only, 42 bases that are in frame from base 1. At the junction V is shortened by 4 bases and J by 4 bases; bases outside the gene matches: 6. Looking up the germline V gene yields CDR1 SGHRS and CDR2 YFSETQ. The sample consisted of peripheral blood. This TCR was sampled from an older man with acute or convalescent COVID-19. The chain employs TRBV5-1 and TRBJ1-2; TRBD1 matches 8 bases in the middle. The nucleotides read TGCGCCAGCAGCCCCGGACAGGGTGGCTATGGCTACACCTTC. The encoded protein is CASSPGQGGYGYTF.